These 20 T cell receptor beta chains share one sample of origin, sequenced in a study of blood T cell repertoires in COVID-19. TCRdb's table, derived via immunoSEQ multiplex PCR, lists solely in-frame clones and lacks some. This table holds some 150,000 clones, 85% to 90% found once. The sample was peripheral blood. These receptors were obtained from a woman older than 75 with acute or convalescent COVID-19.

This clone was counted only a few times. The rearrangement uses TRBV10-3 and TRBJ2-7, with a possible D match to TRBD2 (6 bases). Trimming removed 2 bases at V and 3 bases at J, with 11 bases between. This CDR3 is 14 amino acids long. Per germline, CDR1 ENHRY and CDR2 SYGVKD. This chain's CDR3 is CAISEQGGYYEQYF. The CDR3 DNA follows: TGTGCCATCAGTGAGCAGGGAGGATACTACGAGCAGTACTTC.

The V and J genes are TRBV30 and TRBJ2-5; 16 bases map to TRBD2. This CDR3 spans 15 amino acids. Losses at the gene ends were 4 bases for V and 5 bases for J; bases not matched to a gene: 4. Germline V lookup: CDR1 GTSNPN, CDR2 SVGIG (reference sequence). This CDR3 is CAWTPGLAGGETQYF. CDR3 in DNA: TGTGCCTGGACCCCGGGACTAGCGGGGGGGGAGACCCAGTACTTC. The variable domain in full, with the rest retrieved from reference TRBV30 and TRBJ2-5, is SQTIHQWPATLVQPVGSPLSLECTVEGTSNPNLYWYRQAAGRGLQLLFYSVGIGQISSEVPQNLSASRPQDRQFILSSKKLLLSDSGFYLCAWTPGLAGGETQYFGPGTRLLVL.

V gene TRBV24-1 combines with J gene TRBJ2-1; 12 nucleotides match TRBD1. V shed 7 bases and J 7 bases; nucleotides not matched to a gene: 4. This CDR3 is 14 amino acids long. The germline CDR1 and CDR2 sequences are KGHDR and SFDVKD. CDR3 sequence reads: CATSPGQGANEQFF. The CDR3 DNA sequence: TGTGCCACCAGCCCGGGACAGGGGGCAAATGAGCAGTTCTTC.

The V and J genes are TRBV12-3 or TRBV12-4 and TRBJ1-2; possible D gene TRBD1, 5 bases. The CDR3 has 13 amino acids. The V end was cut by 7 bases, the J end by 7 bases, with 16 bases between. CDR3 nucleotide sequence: TGTGCCAGCACGGAGACGCAGGGAGGTGGCTACACCTTC. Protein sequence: CASTETQGGGYTF.

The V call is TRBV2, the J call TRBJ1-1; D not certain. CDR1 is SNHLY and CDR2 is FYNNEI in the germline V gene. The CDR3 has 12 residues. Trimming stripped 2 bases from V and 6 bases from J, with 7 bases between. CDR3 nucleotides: TGTGCCAGCAGTGAAATTGGCCCTGAAGCTTTCTTT. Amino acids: CASSEIGPEAFF.

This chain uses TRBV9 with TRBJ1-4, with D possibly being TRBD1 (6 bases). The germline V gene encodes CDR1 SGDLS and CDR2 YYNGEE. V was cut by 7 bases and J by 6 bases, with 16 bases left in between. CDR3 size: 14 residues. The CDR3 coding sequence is TGTGCCAGCGGAGGGGGGGCCGCTCATGAAAAACTGTTTTTT. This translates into CASGGGAAHEKLFF.

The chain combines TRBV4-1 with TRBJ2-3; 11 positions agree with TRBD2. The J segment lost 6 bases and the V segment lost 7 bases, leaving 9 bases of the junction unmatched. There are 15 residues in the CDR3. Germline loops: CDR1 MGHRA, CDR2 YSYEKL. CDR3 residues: CASNILAGVGDTQYF. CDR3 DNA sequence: TGCGCCAGCAACATACTAGCGGGGGTGGGGGATACGCAGTATTTT.

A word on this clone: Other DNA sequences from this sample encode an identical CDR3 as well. As DNA, the CDR3 is TGCGCCAGCAGCTTGACAGGAGAAACTAATGAAAAACTGTTTTTT. Encoded protein: CASSLTGETNEKLFF. The chain has TRBV5-1 and TRBJ1-4; D might be TRBD1 (5 bases). Germline V gives CDR1 SGHRS, CDR2 YFSETQ. V was trimmed by 1 base and J by 1 base, leaving 8 bases between them. This CDR3 is 15 amino acids long.

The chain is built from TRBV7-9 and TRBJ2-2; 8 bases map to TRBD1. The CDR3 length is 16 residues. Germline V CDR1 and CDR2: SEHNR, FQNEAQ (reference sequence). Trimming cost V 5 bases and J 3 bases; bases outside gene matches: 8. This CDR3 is CASSKQGVMDTGELFF. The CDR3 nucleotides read TGTGCCAGCAGCAAACAGGGGGTAATGGACACCGGGGAGCTGTTTTTT.

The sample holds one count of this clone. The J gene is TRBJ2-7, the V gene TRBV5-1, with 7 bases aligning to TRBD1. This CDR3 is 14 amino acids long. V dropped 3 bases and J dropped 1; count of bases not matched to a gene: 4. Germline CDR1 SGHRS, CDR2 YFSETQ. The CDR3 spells CASSSRTGSYEQYF. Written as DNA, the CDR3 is TGCGCCAGCAGCTCCCGGACAGGATCCTACGAGCAGTACTTC.

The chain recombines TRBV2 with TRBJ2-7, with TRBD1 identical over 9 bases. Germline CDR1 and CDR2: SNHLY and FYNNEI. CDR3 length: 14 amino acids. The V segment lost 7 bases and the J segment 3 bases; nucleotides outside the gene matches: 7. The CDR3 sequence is CASTVDRGLYEQYF. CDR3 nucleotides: TGTGCCAGCACGGTGGACAGGGGCCTCTACGAGCAGTACTTC.

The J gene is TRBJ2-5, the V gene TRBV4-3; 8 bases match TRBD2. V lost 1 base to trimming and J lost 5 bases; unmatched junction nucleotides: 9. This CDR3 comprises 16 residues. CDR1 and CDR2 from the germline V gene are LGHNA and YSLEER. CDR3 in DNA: TGCGCCAGCAGCCAAGGGACTAGCAATCTTTATGAGACCCAGTACTTC. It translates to CASSQGTSNLYETQYF.

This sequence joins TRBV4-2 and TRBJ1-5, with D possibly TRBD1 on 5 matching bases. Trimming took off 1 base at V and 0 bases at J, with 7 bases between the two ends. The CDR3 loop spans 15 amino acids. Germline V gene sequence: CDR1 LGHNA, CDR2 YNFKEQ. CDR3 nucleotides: TGTGCCAGCAGCCAAGTACAGGTTAGCAATCAGCCCCAGCATTTT. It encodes CASSQVQVSNQPQHF.

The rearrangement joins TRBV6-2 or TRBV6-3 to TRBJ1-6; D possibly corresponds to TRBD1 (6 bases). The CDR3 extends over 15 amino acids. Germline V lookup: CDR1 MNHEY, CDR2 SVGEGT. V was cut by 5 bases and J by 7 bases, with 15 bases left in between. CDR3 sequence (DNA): TGTGCCAGCAGTACGATCCGGGGGGCCAATTCACCCCTCCACTTT. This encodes CASSTIRGANSPLHF.

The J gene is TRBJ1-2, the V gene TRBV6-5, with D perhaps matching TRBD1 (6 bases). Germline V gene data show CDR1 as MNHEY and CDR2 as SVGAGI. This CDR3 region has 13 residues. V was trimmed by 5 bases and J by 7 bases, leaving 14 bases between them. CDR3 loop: CASSTPGVFGYTF. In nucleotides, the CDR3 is TGTGCCAGCAGTACCCCAGGGGTGTTTGGCTACACCTTC.

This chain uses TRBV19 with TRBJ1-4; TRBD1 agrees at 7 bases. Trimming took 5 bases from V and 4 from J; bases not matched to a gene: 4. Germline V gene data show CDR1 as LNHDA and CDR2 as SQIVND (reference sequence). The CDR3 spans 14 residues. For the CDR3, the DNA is TGTGCCAGTAGTCGGGACAGATATAATGAAAAACTGTTTTTT. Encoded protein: CASSRDRYNEKLFF.

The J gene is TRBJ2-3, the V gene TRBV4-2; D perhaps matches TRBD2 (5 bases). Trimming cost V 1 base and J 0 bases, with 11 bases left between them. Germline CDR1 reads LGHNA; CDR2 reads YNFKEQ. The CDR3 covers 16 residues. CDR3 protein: CASSQALTISTDTQYF. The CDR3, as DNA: TGTGCCAGCAGCCAAGCCTTGACTATTAGCACAGATACGCAGTATTTT.

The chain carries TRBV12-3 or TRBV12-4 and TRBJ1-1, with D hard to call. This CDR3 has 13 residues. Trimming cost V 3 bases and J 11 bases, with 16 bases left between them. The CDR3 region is CASSFLYASPAFF. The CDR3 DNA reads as TGTGCCAGCAGTTTTCTCTATGCTTCGCCGGCTTTCTTT.

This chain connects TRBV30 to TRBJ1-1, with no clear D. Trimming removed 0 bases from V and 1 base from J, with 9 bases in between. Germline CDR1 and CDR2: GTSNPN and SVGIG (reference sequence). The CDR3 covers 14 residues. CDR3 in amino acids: CAWSVYNRNTEAFF. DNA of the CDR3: TGTGCCTGGAGTGTATACAATCGGAACACTGAAGCTTTCTTT.

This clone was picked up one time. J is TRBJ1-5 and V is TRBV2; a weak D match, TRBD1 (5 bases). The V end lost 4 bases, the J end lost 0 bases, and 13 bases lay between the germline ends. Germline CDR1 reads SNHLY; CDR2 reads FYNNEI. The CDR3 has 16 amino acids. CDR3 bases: TGTGCCAGCAGTGGTGGGGCTTCTCATAGCAATCAGCCCCAGCATTTT. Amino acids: CASSGGASHSNQPQHF.